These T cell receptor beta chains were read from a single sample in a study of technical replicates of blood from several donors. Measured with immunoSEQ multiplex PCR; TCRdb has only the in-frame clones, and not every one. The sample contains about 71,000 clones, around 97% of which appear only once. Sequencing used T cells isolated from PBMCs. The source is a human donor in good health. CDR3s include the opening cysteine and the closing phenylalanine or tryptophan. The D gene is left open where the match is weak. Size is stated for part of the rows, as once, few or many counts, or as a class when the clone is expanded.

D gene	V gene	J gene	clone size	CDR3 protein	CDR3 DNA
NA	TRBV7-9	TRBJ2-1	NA	CASSRGPQGNEQFF	TGTGCCAGCAGCCGGGGACCGCAGGGGAATGAGCAGTTCTTC
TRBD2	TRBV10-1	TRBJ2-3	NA	CASSESGLNTQYF	TGCGCCAGCAGTGAGTCGGGACTAAATACGCAGTATTTT
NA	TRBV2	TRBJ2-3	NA	CASSENRGATDTQYF	TGTGCCAGCAGTGAGAATCGGGGGGCCACAGATACGCAGTATTTT
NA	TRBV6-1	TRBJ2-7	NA	CASSAGTPYEQYF	TGTGCCAGCAGCGCCGGGACACCTTACGAGCAGTACTTC
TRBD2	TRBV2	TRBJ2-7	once	CASIAGPSYEQYF	TGTGCCAGCATAGCGGGGCCGTCCTACGAGCAGTACTTC
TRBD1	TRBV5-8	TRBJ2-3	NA	CASSSRGISSTDTQYF	TGTGCCAGCAGCTCCAGGGGGATTAGCAGCACAGATACGCAGTATTTT
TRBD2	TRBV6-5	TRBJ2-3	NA	CASSRTSGGTDTQYF	TGTGCCAGCAGCCGTACTAGCGGGGGAACAGATACGCAGTATTTT
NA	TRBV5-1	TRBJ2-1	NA	CASSLVFDGGNEQFF	TGCGCCAGCAGCTTGGTGTTCGATGGGGGGAATGAGCAGTTCTTC
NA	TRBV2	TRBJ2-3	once	CASKQDGVAAGDTQYF	TGTGCCAGCAAACAAGACGGGGTAGCGGCGGGGGATACGCAGTATTTT
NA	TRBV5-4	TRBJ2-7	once	CASSLTGNEQYF	TGTGCCAGCAGCTTGACAGGGAACGAGCAGTACTTC
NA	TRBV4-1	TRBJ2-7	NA	CASSPVQGGSYEQYF	TGCGCCAGCAGCCCAGTCCAGGGTGGCAGCTACGAGCAGTACTTC
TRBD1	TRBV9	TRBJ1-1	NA	CASSVFSAGGMNTEAFF	TGTGCCAGCAGCGTGTTCTCGGCAGGGGGCATGAACACTGAAGCTTTCTTT
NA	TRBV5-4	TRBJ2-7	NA	CASSLDISYEQYF	TGTGCCAGCAGCCTGGACATTTCCTACGAGCAGTACTTC
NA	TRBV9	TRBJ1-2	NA	CASSPTSSRGRSGYTF	TGTGCCAGCAGCCCGACTTCGTCACGGGGGAGGTCAGGCTACACCTTC
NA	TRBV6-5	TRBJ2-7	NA	CASKGERISSYEQYF	TGTGCCAGCAAGGGAGAGCGCATTAGCTCCTACGAGCAGTACTTC
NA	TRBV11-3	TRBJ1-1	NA	CASSSRMNTEAFF	TGTGCCAGCAGCTCGCGGATGAACACTGAAGCTTTCTTT
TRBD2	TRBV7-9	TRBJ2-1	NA	CASSLETSGGYNEQFF	TGTGCCAGCAGCTTAGAGACTAGCGGGGGATACAATGAGCAGTTCTTC
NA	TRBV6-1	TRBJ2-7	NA	CASSQIALSSYEQYF	TGTGCCAGCAGCCAGATAGCGCTAAGCTCCTACGAGCAGTACTTC
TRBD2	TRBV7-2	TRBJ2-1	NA	CASSLLAGGYNEQFF	TGTGCCAGCAGCCTACTAGCGGGGGGCTACAATGAGCAGTTCTTC
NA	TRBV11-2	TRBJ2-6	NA	CASSLGSGDVLTF	TGTGCCAGCAGCTTAGGTTCGGGGGACGTCCTGACTTTC
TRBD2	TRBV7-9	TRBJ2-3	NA	CASSFLGLAGTSTDTQYF	TGTGCCAGCAGCTTCCTCGGACTAGCGGGGACTAGCACAGATACGCAGTATTTT
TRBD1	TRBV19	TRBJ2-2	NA	CASSIRTGVTGELFF	TGTGCCAGTAGTATCCGGACAGGGGTCACCGGGGAGCTGTTTTTT
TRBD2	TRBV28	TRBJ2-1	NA	CASSYSGISYNEQFF	TGTGCCAGCAGCTATAGCGGGATATCCTACAATGAGCAGTTCTTC
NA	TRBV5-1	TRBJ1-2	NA	CASSLSTGYGYTF	TGCGCCAGCAGCTTGTCTACGGGCTATGGCTACACCTTC
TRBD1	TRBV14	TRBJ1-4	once	CASSQLRDRINEKLFF	TGTGCCAGCAGCCAACTCCGGGACAGGATTAATGAAAAACTGTTTTTT
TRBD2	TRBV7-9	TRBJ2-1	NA	CASLIAGGGDEQFF	TGTGCCAGCCTGATCGCGGGGGGCGGAGATGAGCAGTTCTTC
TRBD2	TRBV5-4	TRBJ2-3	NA	CASSSSGRRTDTQYF	TGTGCCAGCAGCTCTAGCGGGAGGCGCACAGATACGCAGTATTTT
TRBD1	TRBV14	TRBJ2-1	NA	CASSQATGAYNEQFF	TGTGCCAGCAGCCAAGCGACAGGGGCATACAATGAGCAGTTCTTC
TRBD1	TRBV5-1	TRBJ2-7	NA	CASRLTITGEGYEQYF	TGCGCCAGCAGACTAACTATTACAGGGGAAGGGTACGAGCAGTACTTC
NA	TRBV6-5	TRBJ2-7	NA	CASRIARDIGSRQYF	TGTGCCAGCAGGATAGCCCGGGACATAGGGTCAAGGCAGTACTTC
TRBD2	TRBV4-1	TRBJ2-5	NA	CASSQGLAPWETQYF	TGCGCCAGCAGCCAAGGACTAGCGCCTTGGGAGACCCAGTACTTC
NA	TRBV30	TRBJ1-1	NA	CAWSLRDFFVTEAFF	TGTGCCTGGAGTCTCCGGGACTTTTTCGTAACTGAAGCTTTCTTT
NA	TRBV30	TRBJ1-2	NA	CAWSDSNYGYTF	TGTGCCTGGAGCGACAGTAACTATGGCTACACCTTC
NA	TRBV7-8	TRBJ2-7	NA	CASSLPGWTYEQYF	TGTGCCAGTTCACTCCCGGGGTGGACCTACGAGCAGTACTTC
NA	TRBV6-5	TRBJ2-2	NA	CASSYTRTGELFF	TGTGCCAGCAGTTACACCAGGACCGGGGAGCTGTTTTTT
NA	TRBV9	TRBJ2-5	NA	CASSETGVETQYF	TGTGCCAGCAGCGAGACAGGTGTAGAGACCCAGTACTTC
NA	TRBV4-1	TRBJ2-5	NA	CASSQVGAVYQETQYF	TGCGCCAGCAGCCAAGTTGGGGCAGTTTACCAAGAGACCCAGTACTTC
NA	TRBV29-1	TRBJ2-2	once	CSVVWRTGELFF	TGCAGCGTTGTTTGGCGGACCGGGGAGCTGTTTTTT
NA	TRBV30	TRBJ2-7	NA	CAWSGGLSYEQYF	TGTGCCTGGAGTGGAGGGCTCTCCTACGAGCAGTACTTC
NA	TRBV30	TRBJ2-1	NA	CAWSPGNSYNEQFF	TGTGCCTGGAGTCCAGGGAACTCCTACAATGAGCAGTTCTTC
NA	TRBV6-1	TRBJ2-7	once	CASSESLEQYF	TGTGCCAGCAGTGAATCTCTCGAGCAGTACTTC
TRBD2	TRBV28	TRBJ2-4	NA	CASRPSGSPIIAKNIQYF	TGTGCCAGCAGGCCTAGCGGGAGTCCGATTATAGCCAAAAACATTCAGTACTTC
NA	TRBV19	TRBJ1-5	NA	CASSRQERHNQPQHF	TGTGCCAGTAGCCGACAGGAAAGACACAATCAGCCCCAGCATTTT
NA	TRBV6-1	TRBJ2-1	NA	CASSEQPVQNEQFF	TGTGCCAGCAGTGAGCAACCCGTCCAGAATGAGCAGTTCTTC
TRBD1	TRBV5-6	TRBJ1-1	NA	CASSSTGGRLALAEAFF	TGTGCCAGCAGCTCGACAGGGGGCAGGTTAGCTTTGGCTGAAGCTTTCTTT
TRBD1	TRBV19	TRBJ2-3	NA	CASSRLATTGGDTQYF	TGTGCCAGTAGTAGGCTAGCGACAACAGGGGGAGATACGCAGTATTTT
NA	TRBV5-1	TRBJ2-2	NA	CASSLDSGELFF	TGCGCCAGCAGCTTGGATAGCGGGGAGCTGTTTTTT
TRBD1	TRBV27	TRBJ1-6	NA	CASSPSPTGSPLHF	TGTGCCAGCAGTCCCTCTCCGACAGGGTCACCCCTCCACTTT
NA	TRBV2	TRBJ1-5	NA	CASSSGTFNQPQHF	TGTGCCAGCAGCTCCGGGACATTCAATCAGCCCCAGCATTTT
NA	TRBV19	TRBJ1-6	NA	CASSTGQYSPLHF	TGTGCCAGTAGTACAGGACAGTATTCACCCCTCCACTTT
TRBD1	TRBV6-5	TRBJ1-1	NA	CASRTGVNTEAFF	TGTGCCAGCAGAACAGGGGTGAACACTGAAGCTTTCTTT
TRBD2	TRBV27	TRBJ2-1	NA	CASTPGTSGSNEQFF	TGTGCCAGCACACCTGGGACTAGCGGGAGCAATGAGCAGTTCTTC
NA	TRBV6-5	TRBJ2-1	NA	CASSYRDFNNEQFF	TGTGCCAGCTCATACCGGGACTTCAACAATGAGCAGTTCTTC
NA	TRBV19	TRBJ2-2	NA	CASSIGGGELFF	TGTGCCAGTAGTATAGGCGGCGGGGAGCTGTTTTTT
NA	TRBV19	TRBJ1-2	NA	CASTGPWGPDYGYTF	TGTGCCAGTACCGGGCCCTGGGGGCCAGACTATGGCTACACCTTC
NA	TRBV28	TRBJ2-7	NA	CASSLTGTYEQYF	TGTGCCAGCAGTTTAACAGGCACCTACGAGCAGTACTTC
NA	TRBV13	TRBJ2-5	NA	CASSLVGPFLETQYF	TGTGCCAGCAGCTTAGTTGGCCCGTTTTTAGAGACCCAGTACTTC
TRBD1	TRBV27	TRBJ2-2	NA	CASSPGQGNTGELFF	TGTGCCAGCAGTCCGGGACAGGGGAACACCGGGGAGCTGTTTTTT